This paragraph covers one T cell receptor (beta chain) sequence. Germline CDR1 and CDR2: SGHTA and FQGNSA. J lost 5 bases, V lost 0 bases, and 3 bases had no gene match. The CDR3 consists of 15 residues. This specimen comes from a study of OX40 agonist ivuxolimab in advanced cancers. About the study: The patients received ivuxolimab by intravenous route every 2 weeks at 0.01 to 10 mg/kg. Hepatocellular carcinoma, melanoma, renal cell or head and neck cancer affected the dose-escalation patients.

The data were produced by immunoSEQ multiplex PCR, yet TCRdb's version contains in-frame clones alone and is incomplete. The sample holds about 99,000 clones, approximately 95% seen once. Blood got drawn at baseline, again on cycle 4 day 1, and then on cycle 7 day 1. This TCR came from an adult with an advanced solid tumor such as melanoma, head and neck, liver or kidney cancer. The sample consisted of CD4+ or CD8+ T cells sorted from blood, taken in a trial of the OX40 agonist ivuxolimab. The chain has TRBV7-2 and TRBJ2-2, with TRBD2 identical over 7 bases. In nucleotides, the CDR3 is TGTGCCAGCAGCTTAGCGGGGGGAGGGACCGGGGAGCTGTTTTTT. Translation: CASSLAGGGTGELFF.